This T cell receptor beta chain was found in a study of cytomegalovirus exposure and HLA in healthy donors. Overall study findings and caveats: In a later analysis, HLA-associated TCR beta chains were more clonally expanded than equally common others. V- and J-gene trimming of TCR beta was linked (in a later analysis) to a missense DCLRE1C variant.

Germline V gene lookup returns CDR1 LGHNT and CDR2 FRNRAP. This CDR3 contains 11 residues. Germline trimming cut 6 bases from V and 11 bases from J; bases unmatched to any gene: 4. PCR was performed using 60 Vbeta and 13 Jbeta primers. Produced via immunoSEQ multiplex PCR; TCRdb's table is partial and in-frame only. The sample consists of about 180,000 clones, roughly 80% of them appearing once. Regarding this clone: The antigen is unknown.

V is TRBV12-5 and J is TRBJ1-5; the match to TRBD1 covers 7 bases. Input material: PBMCs. The TCR comes from a man aged 35 to 55 in good health and CMV-seronegative. The DNA for the CDR3 is TGTGCTAGTGGCCAGACAGGGACCCAGCATTTT. It translates to CASGQTGTQHF.